A selection of T cell receptor beta chains follows, all from one sample in a study of CD8 T cells in Susac syndrome. Using its own MiXCR run on the immunoSEQ multiplex PCR reads, TCRdb lists one record per CDR3 protein. The top ten clones hold roughly 0.087% of a sample with roughly 200,000 distinct CDR3 sequences, roughly 90% of them seen once. Sequenced: CD4+ T cells from PBMCs. Receptor source: a human donor with Susac syndrome. Each CDR3 is given with its conserved first and last residue. Fields, in order: V gene, D gene, clone size, J gene, CDR3 protein, CDR3 DNA. A D gene is named only where the DNA matches it firmly. Not every row has a clone size; where given, it reads once, few, many or a size class.

TRBV20-1	NA	NA	TRBJ1-5	CSARGETRVGHQPQHF	TGCAGTGCTAGAGGTGAGACCAGGGTAGGACATCAGCCCCAGCATTTT
TRBV19	TRBD1	NA	TRBJ1-5	CASAGTGGGQPQHF	TGTGCCAGTGCTGGGACAGGGGGCGGTCAGCCCCAGCATTTT
TRBV4-1	NA	NA	TRBJ1-2	CASSQPANYGYTF	TGCGCCAGCAGCCAACCAGCTAACTATGGCTACACCTTC
TRBV5-1	TRBD2	NA	TRBJ2-3	CASSSPSGSTDTQYF	TGCGCCAGCAGCTCCCCTAGCGGGAGCACAGATACGCAGTATTTT
TRBV7-7	NA	NA	TRBJ2-2	CASSPSGFNTGELFF	TGTGCTAGCAGCCCATCCGGGTTTAACACCGGGGAGCTGTTTTTT
TRBV28	TRBD1	NA	TRBJ1-1	CASSPGGHTEAFF	TGTGCCAGCAGCCCAGGGGGTCACACTGAAGCTTTCTTT
TRBV18	NA	NA	TRBJ1-1	CASSNRQPGNTEAFF	TGTGCCAGCTCAAATCGACAGCCTGGGAACACTGAAGCTTTCTTT
TRBV5-1	NA	NA	TRBJ2-1	CASSSGATYNEQFF	TGCGCCAGCAGCAGCGGCGCTACCTACAATGAGCAGTTCTTC
TRBV11-2	NA	once	TRBJ1-1	CASTRGTGNTEAFF	TGTGCCAGCACCCGTGGTACGGGGAACACTGAAGCTTTCTTT
TRBV7-9	TRBD1	NA	TRBJ1-5	CASSSGQGINQPQHF	TGTGCCAGCAGCAGCGGACAGGGGATCAATCAGCCCCAGCATTTT
TRBV27	NA	NA	TRBJ2-5	CASRRSSYQETQYF	TGTGCCAGCAGGAGATCAAGCTACCAAGAGACCCAGTACTTC
TRBV30	TRBD1	NA	TRBJ2-2	CAWTMTGGVGGELFF	TGTGCCTGGACCATGACAGGGGGCGTCGGCGGGGAGCTGTTTTTT
TRBV7-9	TRBD2	NA	TRBJ2-7	CASSPRLGTSPEQYF	TGTGCCAGCAGCCCACGGCTGGGGACTAGTCCCGAGCAGTACTTC
TRBV20-1	NA	NA	TRBJ1-5	CSASPRGQPQHF	TGCAGTGCTAGCCCCCGTGGCCAGCCCCAGCATTTT
TRBV20-1	TRBD2	NA	TRBJ2-7	CSAREASGGLVGEQYF	TGCAGTGCTAGAGAGGCTAGCGGGGGGTTGGTAGGCGAGCAGTACTTC
TRBV2	TRBD2	NA	TRBJ2-1	CASSERLAGGGEQFF	TGTGCCAGCAGTGAACGACTAGCGGGGGGGGGTGAGCAGTTCTTC
TRBV11-2	TRBD2	NA	TRBJ2-5	CASSLEVAGDRETQYF	TGTGCCAGCAGCTTAGAGGTAGCGGGGGACCGGGAGACCCAGTACTTC
TRBV4-1	NA	once	TRBJ2-2	CASSQPGRINTGELFF	TGCGCCAGCAGCCAACCGGGACGGATAAACACCGGGGAGCTGTTTTTT
TRBV5-1	NA	NA	TRBJ2-7	CASSLPKDSYEQYF	TGCGCCAGCAGCCTTCCGAAGGACAGTTACGAGCAGTACTTC
TRBV18	TRBD2	NA	TRBJ2-3	CASSPGLATTQYF	TGTGCCAGCTCACCGGGACTAGCGACAACGCAGTATTTT
TRBV6-5	TRBD1	NA	TRBJ2-5	CASSYSGRQGPLSAQYF	TGTGCCAGCAGTTACTCCGGTCGACAGGGTCCACTATCGGCCCAGTACTTC
TRBV6-5	NA	NA	TRBJ1-1	CASRPRPDGNTEAFF	TGTGCCAGCAGACCCCGGCCCGATGGGAACACTGAAGCTTTCTTT
TRBV6-5	NA	NA	TRBJ1-2	CASSYRQYYGYTF	TGTGCCAGCAGTTACAGGCAGTACTATGGCTACACCTTC
TRBV11-3	NA	NA	TRBJ2-2	CASSLVFGELFF	TGTGCCAGCAGCTTAGTTTTCGGGGAGCTGTTTTTT
TRBV14	NA	NA	TRBJ1-2	CASSQFHPGKGYTF	TGTGCCAGCAGCCAATTTCACCCAGGGAAGGGCTACACCTTC
TRBV11-2	TRBD1	NA	TRBJ2-1	CASSTAGTEYNEQFF	TGTGCCAGCAGCACCGCCGGGACAGAGTACAATGAGCAGTTCTTC
TRBV28	NA	NA	TRBJ1-4	CASIPHATNEKLFF	TGTGCCAGCATTCCACATGCAACTAATGAAAAACTGTTTTTT
TRBV30	TRBD1	NA	TRBJ2-7	CAWSAPLDRGLYEQYF	TGTGCCTGGAGTGCCCCCTTGGACAGGGGGCTCTACGAGCAGTACTTC
TRBV29-1	NA	NA	TRBJ1-1	CSVFGPGTEAFF	TGCAGCGTTTTTGGACCGGGCACTGAAGCTTTCTTT
TRBV5-1	TRBD2	NA	TRBJ2-1	CASSLARGMYNEQFF	TGCGCCAGCAGCTTGGCGCGGGGGATGTACAATGAGCAGTTCTTC
TRBV20-1	NA	NA	TRBJ2-1	CSAPNRPSDKYNEQFF	TGCAGTGCCCCAAATAGGCCCTCAGATAAATACAATGAGCAGTTCTTC
TRBV29-1	TRBD1	NA	TRBJ1-1	CSADRADTEAFF	TGCAGCGCGGACAGGGCGGACACTGAAGCTTTCTTT
TRBV14	NA	NA	TRBJ2-2	CASSYRASTGELFF	TGTGCCAGCAGCTACCGAGCGAGCACCGGGGAGCTGTTTTTT
TRBV7-3	NA	NA	TRBJ1-3	CASSFSGNGNTIYF	TGTGCCAGCAGCTTTAGCGGAAATGGAAACACCATATATTTT
TRBV7-2	NA	NA	TRBJ1-1	CASSFRRAFF	TGTGCCAGCAGCTTCCGGCGGGCTTTCTTT
TRBV20-1	TRBD1	NA	TRBJ1-1	CSARGGAGGTEAFF	TGCAGTGCTAGGGGTGGTGCAGGGGGCACTGAAGCTTTCTTT
TRBV7-2	NA	NA	TRBJ2-3	CASSLAPRNTDTQYF	TGTGCCAGCAGCTTAGCGCCTCGGAACACAGATACGCAGTATTTT
TRBV2	TRBD1	NA	TRBJ1-4	CASSEGQGDEKLFF	TGTGCCAGCAGTGAGGGACAGGGGGATGAAAAACTGTTTTTT
TRBV29-1	TRBD2	NA	TRBJ2-1	CSVPGTSGSGYNEQFF	TGCAGCGTCCCCGGGACTAGCGGGAGTGGCTACAATGAGCAGTTCTTC
TRBV18	NA	NA	TRBJ2-1	CASSPPDNEQFF	TGTGCCAGCTCACCTCCAGACAATGAGCAGTTCTTC
TRBV30	TRBD2	NA	TRBJ2-7	CAWSIYGTSGTLGSYEQYF	TGTGCCTGGAGCATCTATGGGACTAGCGGAACTCTAGGGTCCTACGAGCAGTACTTC
TRBV5-8	NA	NA	TRBJ1-1	CASSLARGSRGIDTEAFF	TGTGCCAGCAGCTTGGCCCGGGGATCGAGGGGAATAGACACTGAAGCTTTCTTT
TRBV23-1	NA	NA	TRBJ2-7	CASSVPRDTYEQYF	TGCGCCAGCAGTGTTCCCAGAGATACCTACGAGCAGTACTTC